Listed below are T cell receptor beta chains from one sample, sequenced in a study of beta chain features in type 1 diabetes. Sequencing used immunoSEQ multiplex PCR; TCRdb keeps in-frame clones, though not all of them. The sample shows 300,000 to 450,000 clones, around a fifth of them seen only once. Sample: naive CD4+ T cells from blood. These receptor sequences come from a woman aged 18-29 years in good health. Each CDR3 is given with its conserved first and last residue. Fields, in order: V gene, J gene, D gene, clone size, CDR3 protein, CDR3 DNA. A D gene is named only where the DNA matches it firmly. Clone size is shown for a subset of rows, as once, few, many or a class of expanded clone.

V gene: TRBV2; J gene: TRBJ2-5; D gene: NA; clone size: few; CDR3 protein: CASSGGEIRAQYF; CDR3 DNA: TGTGCCAGCAGTGGCGGCGAGATACGGGCCCAGTACTTC
V gene: TRBV15; J gene: TRBJ2-7; D gene: TRBD1; clone size: few; CDR3 protein: CATSPRTGTYEQYF; CDR3 DNA: TGTGCCACCAGCCCTCGGACAGGGACCTACGAGCAGTACTTC
V gene: TRBV9; J gene: TRBJ2-2; D gene: NA; clone size: NA; CDR3 protein: CASSPGRDSSGELFF; CDR3 DNA: TGTGCCAGCTCCCCCGGCAGGGATTCGTCCGGGGAGCTGTTTTTT
V gene: TRBV5-1; J gene: TRBJ2-1; D gene: TRBD1; clone size: few; CDR3 protein: CASSPGQGDEQFF; CDR3 DNA: TGCGCCAGCAGCCCTGGACAGGGTGATGAGCAGTTCTTC
V gene: TRBV7-9; J gene: TRBJ1-4; D gene: TRBD1; clone size: NA; CDR3 protein: CASSRGTAGVVNEKLFF; CDR3 DNA: TGTGCCAGCAGCCGTGGGACAGCAGGAGTGGTCAATGAAAAACTGTTTTTT
V gene: TRBV19; J gene: TRBJ2-1; D gene: NA; clone size: NA; CDR3 protein: CASSTRLGHNEQFF; CDR3 DNA: TGTGCCAGTAGTACGCGACTAGGCCACAATGAGCAGTTCTTC
V gene: TRBV30; J gene: TRBJ2-1; D gene: TRBD2; clone size: NA; CDR3 protein: CAWGTSGSINEQFF; CDR3 DNA: TGTGCCTGGGGGACTAGCGGGAGTATTAATGAGCAGTTCTTC
V gene: TRBV5-6; J gene: TRBJ1-4; D gene: TRBD1; clone size: NA; CDR3 protein: CASKGQGTNEKLFF; CDR3 DNA: TGTGCCAGCAAAGGACAGGGAACTAATGAAAAACTGTTTTTT
V gene: TRBV4-1; J gene: TRBJ2-3; D gene: NA; clone size: NA; CDR3 protein: CASRSGSGTDTQYF; CDR3 DNA: TGCGCCAGCAGGTCCGGGAGTGGTACAGATACGCAGTATTTT
V gene: TRBV30; J gene: TRBJ1-1; D gene: NA; clone size: few; CDR3 protein: CAWSERVNTEAFF; CDR3 DNA: TGTGCCTGGAGTGAACGAGTGAACACTGAAGCTTTCTTT
V gene: TRBV2; J gene: TRBJ2-3; D gene: NA; clone size: NA; CDR3 protein: CASSVQGTEDTQYF; CDR3 DNA: TGTGCCAGCAGTGTACAGGGTACCGAAGATACGCAGTATTTT
V gene: TRBV5-4; J gene: TRBJ1-1; D gene: NA; clone size: NA; CDR3 protein: CASANTRGTEAFF; CDR3 DNA: TGTGCCAGCGCCAACACTAGGGGGACTGAAGCTTTCTTT
V gene: TRBV29-1; J gene: TRBJ1-1; D gene: NA; clone size: NA; CDR3 protein: CSANRNMNTEAFF; CDR3 DNA: TGCAGCGCTAACAGGAATATGAACACTGAAGCTTTCTTT
V gene: TRBV7-2; J gene: TRBJ2-2; D gene: NA; clone size: NA; CDR3 protein: CASSPLGSNTGELFF; CDR3 DNA: TGTGCCAGCAGCCCTCTGGGCAGCAACACCGGGGAGCTGTTTTTT
V gene: TRBV7-2; J gene: TRBJ2-1; D gene: NA; clone size: NA; CDR3 protein: CASSLSTTGIEQFF; CDR3 DNA: TGTGCCAGCAGCTTATCGACAACAGGGATTGAGCAGTTCTTC
V gene: TRBV5-1; J gene: TRBJ2-7; D gene: NA; clone size: NA; CDR3 protein: CASTSPGSYEQYF; CDR3 DNA: TGCGCCAGCACCTCTCCGGGATCCTACGAGCAGTACTTC
V gene: TRBV7-8; J gene: TRBJ2-1; D gene: NA; clone size: NA; CDR3 protein: CASSPDYYNEQFF; CDR3 DNA: TGTGCCAGCAGCCCGGACTATTACAATGAGCAGTTCTTC
V gene: TRBV29-1; J gene: TRBJ1-4; D gene: NA; clone size: few; CDR3 protein: CSVTGQTNEKLFF; CDR3 DNA: TGCAGCGTTACCGGACAGACTAATGAAAAACTGTTTTTT
V gene: TRBV9; J gene: TRBJ2-3; D gene: NA; clone size: NA; CDR3 protein: CASSPSLPDTQYF; CDR3 DNA: TGTGCCAGCAGCCCGTCCCTACCAGATACGCAGTATTTT
V gene: TRBV9; J gene: TRBJ1-1; D gene: NA; clone size: few; CDR3 protein: CASSVDMNTEAFF; CDR3 DNA: TGTGCCAGCAGCGTAGATATGAACACTGAAGCTTTCTTT
V gene: TRBV6-6; J gene: TRBJ1-5; D gene: TRBD1; clone size: NA; CDR3 protein: CASTPGTGSRHQPQHF; CDR3 DNA: TGTGCCAGCACGCCCGGGACAGGGTCTCGTCATCAGCCCCAGCATTTT
V gene: TRBV2; J gene: TRBJ2-3; D gene: NA; clone size: few; CDR3 protein: CASSELVLEVTDTQYF; CDR3 DNA: TGTGCCAGCAGTGAACTTGTACTAGAAGTGACAGATACGCAGTATTTT
V gene: TRBV7-9; J gene: TRBJ2-1; D gene: NA; clone size: NA; CDR3 protein: CASSLAWAVLDEQFF; CDR3 DNA: TGTGCCAGCAGCTTAGCTTGGGCCGTCTTGGATGAGCAGTTCTTC
V gene: TRBV5-1; J gene: TRBJ2-2; D gene: TRBD1; clone size: NA; CDR3 protein: CASGTGIAGELFF; CDR3 DNA: TGCGCCAGCGGGACAGGGATAGCCGGGGAGCTGTTTTTT
V gene: TRBV29-1; J gene: TRBJ2-2; D gene: NA; clone size: NA; CDR3 protein: CSVASSQGDWNTGELFF; CDR3 DNA: TGCAGCGTCGCCTCCTCACAGGGAGATTGGAACACCGGGGAGCTGTTTTTT
V gene: TRBV11-2; J gene: TRBJ2-3; D gene: TRBD2; clone size: few; CDR3 protein: CASSSPSLSGRADTQYF; CDR3 DNA: TGTGCCAGCAGCTCTCCGAGCCTTAGCGGGAGGGCAGATACGCAGTATTTT
V gene: TRBV5-1; J gene: TRBJ2-3; D gene: NA; clone size: NA; CDR3 protein: CASSLDQRDTQYF; CDR3 DNA: TGCGCCAGCAGCTTAGACCAGAGGGATACGCAGTATTTT
V gene: TRBV4-1; J gene: TRBJ2-5; D gene: TRBD1; clone size: few; CDR3 protein: CASSPGQGETQYF; CDR3 DNA: TGCGCCAGCAGCCCGGGACAGGGGGAGACCCAGTACTTC
V gene: TRBV30; J gene: TRBJ1-1; D gene: NA; clone size: few; CDR3 protein: CAWSLLYFEAFF; CDR3 DNA: TGTGCCTGGAGTTTACTATACTTTGAAGCTTTCTTT
V gene: TRBV9; J gene: TRBJ2-7; D gene: NA; clone size: NA; CDR3 protein: CASSVGGGHANEQYF; CDR3 DNA: TGTGCCAGCAGCGTAGGGGGGGGACATGCCAACGAGCAGTACTTC
V gene: TRBV5-1; J gene: TRBJ1-1; D gene: TRBD1; clone size: NA; CDR3 protein: CASSLAFAGQRNTEAFF; CDR3 DNA: TGCGCCAGCAGCTTGGCGTTCGCGGGACAGAGGAACACTGAAGCTTTCTTT
V gene: TRBV30; J gene: TRBJ1-4; D gene: NA; clone size: NA; CDR3 protein: CAWSVRTDTLLFF; CDR3 DNA: TGTGCCTGGAGTGTCCGGACAGATACCCTCCTGTTTTTT
V gene: TRBV6-1; J gene: TRBJ1-2; D gene: NA; clone size: few; CDR3 protein: CASSPGIETLGYTF; CDR3 DNA: TGTGCCAGCAGCCCCGGGATCGAGACCCTAGGCTACACCTTC